These 25 T cell receptor beta chains originate from one sample sequenced in a study of blood T cell repertoires in COVID-19. The data were produced by immunoSEQ multiplex PCR, yet TCRdb's version contains in-frame clones alone and is incomplete. This sample has about 30,000 clones, with 84% found just once. The sequencing sample was made of peripheral blood. The receptors here all came from a human donor in a cohort sampled during active COVID-19.

Only a few counts were recorded for this clone. The rearrangement uses TRBV11-2 and TRBJ1-2; the D gene is possibly TRBD1 (5 bases). V gave up 0 bases and J gave up 6 bases, with 20 bases separating them. Germline CDR1 SGHAT, CDR2 FQNNGV. The CDR3 length is 17 residues. CDR3 nucleotide sequence: TGTGCCAGCAGCTTAGATCTTGGGGCGGGGGGTACTCATGGCTACACCTTC. It encodes CASSLDLGAGGTHGYTF.

This rearrangement joins TRBV2 to TRBJ1-5, with no clear D. The V end was cut by 3 bases, the J end by 7 bases, with 13 bases between. The CDR3 spans 14 residues. Germline V gives CDR1 SNHLY, CDR2 FYNNEI. For the CDR3, the DNA is TGTGCCAGCAGTGACCCTTCTACCGGGCAGCCCCAGCATTTT. Amino acids: CASSDPSTGQPQHF.

The CDR3 nucleotides read TGCGCCAGCAGTGAGTCCGGGGGAGTCGCTTTCTTT. Its protein is CASSESGGVAFF. This chain joins TRBV10-2 and TRBJ1-1, with D tentatively TRBD1 (5 bases). Trimming removed 0 bases from V and 11 bases from J, with 10 bases in between. The CDR3 length is 12 residues. Germline lookup yields CDR1 WSHSY and CDR2 SAAADI.

The chain links TRBV6-2 or TRBV6-3 to TRBJ1-2; D is unresolved. CDR1 and CDR2 from the germline V gene are MNHEY and SVGEGT. CDR3 size: 13 residues. The germline V and J ends were trimmed by 4 bases and 8 bases, with 14 bases remaining between them. The CDR3 coding sequence is TGTGCCAGCAGTTTCCGGGAAAGTGAAGGCTACACCTTC. As protein: CASSFRESEGYTF.

The chain links TRBV28 to TRBJ1-1; no reliable D call. The germline CDR1 and CDR2 sequences are MDHEN and SYDVKM. Trimming removed 4 bases at V and 8 bases at J, with 17 bases between. This CDR3 is built from 14 residues. CDR3 amino acids: CASSSVSLDGEAFF. CDR3 DNA sequence: TGTGCCAGCAGTTCAGTCTCTCTCGACGGGGAAGCTTTCTTT.

For the CDR3, the DNA is TGCAGCGTTGATAGCGGGGGACCAAATGAGCAGTTCTTC. Translation gives CSVDSGGPNEQFF. V and J are TRBV29-1 and TRBJ2-1; 9 bases are shared with TRBD2. This CDR3 is 13 amino acids long. CDR1 and CDR2 (germline): SQVTM, ANQGSEA. The V and J ends lost 3 bases and 7 bases, in that order; junction bases with no gene match: 4.

Of note for this clone: One end of the junction is discordant with germline, which a read error may explain. V and J are TRBV10-2 and TRBJ2-1; 10 bases are a match to TRBD2. The CDR3 is made up of 14 amino acids. The germline V gene encodes CDR1 WSHSY and CDR2 SAAADI. The CDR3, as DNA: TGCGCCAGCAGGGCAGCGGGGGGGTACAGTGAGCAGTTCTTC. It encodes CASRAAGGYSEQFF.

V usage is TRBV5-5 and J usage is TRBJ1-2; a weak D match, TRBD1 (5 bases). Germline-derived CDR1 and CDR2 are SGHKS and YYEKEE (reference sequence). V gave up 5 bases and J gave up 8 bases, with 16 bases separating them. The CDR3 runs to 13 residues. The CDR3 spells CASRIGVNGGYTF. For the CDR3, the DNA is TGTGCCAGCAGGATAGGGGTAAATGGCGGCTACACCTTC.

This chain joins TRBV7-9 and TRBJ1-1; 9 nucleotides align to TRBD1. The CDR3 consists of 17 residues. Looked up from germline, CDR1 is SEHNR and CDR2 is FQNEAQ (reference sequence). After removal of 1 base from V and 1 base from J, the junction contained 7 bases not matched to a gene. The CDR3 spells CASSLEGTGLRNTEAFF. DNA of the CDR3: TGTGCCAGCAGCTTAGAAGGGACAGGGTTAAGGAACACTGAAGCTTTCTTT.

This chain links TRBV15 with TRBJ1-5; 7 bases line up with TRBD1. The CDR3 runs 15 residues. CDR1 is LNHNV, CDR2 YYDKDF, per germline (reference sequence). V dropped 4 bases and J dropped 1; count of bases not matched to a gene: 4. CDR3 DNA: TGTGCCACCAGCAAAACGGGACAGAGCAATCAGCCCCAGCATTTT. Its protein is CATSKTGQSNQPQHF.

This clone occurred a few times. The chain recombines TRBV3-1 (or the pseudogene TRBV3-2) with TRBJ2-5; D is possibly TRBD2 (5 bases). Germline assignment: CDR1 LGHDT and CDR2 YNNKEL (reference sequence). CDR3 length: 14 amino acids. V shed 4 bases and J shed 4 bases, with 13 bases lying between them. CDR3 in amino acids: CASSLSLEGETQYF. For the CDR3, the DNA is TGTGCCAGCAGCCTATCACTAGAAGGAGAGACCCAGTACTTC.

The genes are TRBV7-2 and TRBJ2-1, with 10 bases that match TRBD2. CDR1 and CDR2 (germline): SGHTA, FQGNSA. This CDR3 is 15 amino acids long. V lost 0 bases to trimming and J lost 9 bases; unmatched junction nucleotides: 5. CDR3 nucleotide sequence: TGTGCCAGCAGCTTAGCAGGCCTAGCGGGGGCTGAGCAGTTCTTC. Translating it yields CASSLAGLAGAEQFF.

CDR3 region: CASSPYRAGAQETQYF. In nucleotides, the CDR3 is TGTGCCAGCAGTCCCTATAGAGCGGGGGCCCAAGAGACCCAGTACTTC. The chain uses TRBV27 and TRBJ2-5; TRBD2 aligns across 8 bases. Germline CDR1 is MNHEY and CDR2 is SMNVEV (reference sequence). V shed 5 bases and J 1 base; nucleotides not matched to a gene: 9. The CDR3 has 16 amino acids.

The chain combines TRBV19 with TRBJ2-5, with 7 bases fitting TRBD2. Germline values: CDR1 LNHDA, CDR2 SQIVND (reference sequence). Trimming at V came to 7 bases and at J to 5 bases, leaving 7 bases not matched to a gene. The CDR3 sequence is 13 residues long. The CDR3 nucleotides are TGTGCCAGTAAAGAGCGGGGCCGGGAGACCCAGTACTTC. It codes for CASKERGRETQYF.

The rearrangement joins TRBV13 to TRBJ2-7; D remains unclear. In germline, CDR1 is PRHDT, CDR2 FYEKMQ (reference sequence). This CDR3 contains 12 residues. Trimming removed 5 bases from V and 1 base from J, with 6 bases in between. CDR3 loop: CASSIRSYEQYF. As DNA, the CDR3 is TGTGCCAGCAGCATCAGGTCCTACGAGCAGTACTTC.

The gene calls are TRBV7-7 and TRBJ1-4; D is uncertain. There are 15 residues in the CDR3. The ends were cut back, 0 bases at V and 4 bases at J, with 9 bases in the middle. Germline CDR1 SSHAT, CDR2 FNYEAQ (reference sequence). CDR3: CASSLAAGVNEKLFF. Written as DNA, the CDR3 is TGTGCCAGCAGCTTAGCGGCAGGCGTTAATGAAAAACTGTTTTTT.

The rearrangement uses TRBV29-1 and TRBJ2-4; perhaps TRBD2 as D (6 bases). This CDR3 has 15 residues. The ends were cut back, 0 bases at V and 3 bases at J, with 12 bases in the middle. Germline loops: CDR1 SQVTM, CDR2 ANQGSEA. The CDR3 sequence is CSVEEAAGGKNIQYF. The CDR3 DNA reads TGCAGCGTTGAAGAGGCCGCCGGGGGCAAAAACATTCAGTACTTC. Full variable domain (missing parts from reference TRBV29-1 and TRBJ2-4): SAVISQKPSRDICQRGTSLTIQCQVDSQVTMMFWYRQQPGQSLTLIATANQGSEATYESGFVIDKFPISRPNLTFSTLTVSNMSPEDSSIYLCSVEEAAGGKNIQYFGAGTRLSVL.

The chain is built from TRBV5-1 and TRBJ2-7; possibly TRBD2 for D (6 bases). Trimming pared 4 bases from V and 2 bases from J, leaving 10 bases between. CDR1 and CDR2 from the germline V gene are SGHRS and YFSETQ. The CDR3 length is 13 residues. CDR3 sequence: CASSPGEAYEQYF. The CDR3, as DNA: TGCGCCAGCAGCCCCGGGGAGGCCTACGAGCAGTACTTC.

The V call is TRBV10-3, the J call TRBJ2-7, with TRBD1 identical over 9 bases. In germline, CDR1 is ENHRY, CDR2 SYGVKD. The trim removed 7 bases at V and 1 base at J, leaving 2 bases unmatched. The CDR3 totals 13 residues. In nucleotides, the CDR3 is TGTGCCATCACCGGGACAGGGTCCTACGAGCAGTACTTC. Its translation is CAITGTGSYEQYF.

The chain has TRBV5-4 and TRBJ2-3, with 7 bases matching TRBD2. The germline V gene has CDR1 SGHNT and CDR2 YYREEE (reference sequence). CDR3 length: 17 amino acids. The V gene end was trimmed by 3 bases and the J gene end by 0 bases; junction bases not matched to a gene: 10. Here the CDR3 reads CASSSLTGLRSTDTQYF. The DNA for the CDR3 is TGTGCCAGCAGCTCATTGACGGGACTAAGAAGCACAGATACGCAGTATTTT.

The gene calls are TRBV7-9 and TRBJ1-1, with 12 bases aligning to TRBD1. This CDR3 region has 17 residues. J was trimmed by 0 bases and V by 5 bases; bases with no gene match: 7. Germline V CDR1 and CDR2: SEHNR, FQNEAQ (reference sequence). CDR3 in DNA: TGTGCCAGCAGCCCGGGGACAGGGGGCTTCGTGAACACTGAAGCTTTCTTT. Translating gives CASSPGTGGFVNTEAFF.

The CDR3 spells CASSPFEGSYGYTF. CDR3 coding DNA: TGTGCCAGCAGCCCATTTGAGGGATCCTATGGCTACACCTTC. The chain carries TRBV9 and TRBJ1-2; D not resolved. Deletions cut 4 bases from V and 4 bases from J, with 14 bases between. CDR1 is SGDLS and CDR2 is YYNGEE in the germline V gene. The CDR3 consists of 14 residues.

This clone was picked up one time. The gene calls are TRBV7-2 and TRBJ1-5, with 7 positions matching TRBD1. Germline loops: CDR1 SGHTA, CDR2 FQGNSA. Trimming removed 2 bases from V and 7 bases from J; junction bases left unmatched: 5. CDR3 length: 14 residues. CDR3 nucleotide sequence: TGTGCCAGCAGCTTAAACAGGGGTGAACAGCCCCAGCATTTT. It is translated as CASSLNRGEQPQHF.

J is TRBJ1-3 and V is TRBV7-2; no clear D gene. V was cut by 1 base and J by 2 bases, with 12 bases left in between. The CDR3 length is 16 residues. CDR1 and CDR2 from the germline V gene are SGHTA and FQGNSA. The CDR3 region is CASSLDVDGTGNTIYF. CDR3 bases: TGTGCCAGCAGCTTAGATGTGGACGGGACTGGAAACACCATATATTTT.

This clone is medium-sized within its sample. The chain carries TRBV19 and TRBJ1-1, with D perhaps TRBD1 (6 bases). Between the trimmed V and J ends, which lost 1 base and 4 bases, there was a span of 13 bases. There are 15 residues in the CDR3. The germline V gene has CDR1 LNHDA and CDR2 SQIVND (reference sequence). The CDR3 nucleotides are TGTGCCAGTAGTATAGCCTGGGGGCAGGGCACTGAAGCTTTCTTT. Translating gives CASSIAWGQGTEAFF.